Listed below are T cell receptor beta chains from one sample, sequenced in a study of T cell responses to AZD1222 COVID-19 vaccine. Profiled with immunoSEQ multiplex PCR; TCRdb holds only in-frame clones, not every one. The sample shows tens of thousands of clones, roughly nine tenths of them seen only once. This specimen was peripheral blood, taken on day 0 of AZD1222 vaccination. These receptors came from an adult in good health. Both conserved end residues are part of each CDR3. A D gene is named only where the DNA matches it firmly. Size values are once, few and many counts, or a class for expanded clones, and some rows have none.

TRBV6-5,TRBJ2-1,NA,NA,12,CASISGFNEQFF,TGTGCCAGCATTTCGGGGTTCAATGAGCAGTTCTTC
TRBV19,TRBJ2-5,NA,NA,13,CASRSNRQETQYF,TGTGCCAGTAGAAGCAACCGCCAAGAGACCCAGTACTTC
TRBV7-2,TRBJ1-5,NA,NA,15,CASSLDRVGDQPQHF,TGTGCCAGCAGCTTAGACAGGGTGGGCGATCAGCCCCAGCATTTT
TRBV7-2,TRBJ2-1,NA,NA,16,CASSLATGTAYNEQFF,TGTGCCAGCAGCTTGGCAACCGGGACCGCTTACAATGAGCAGTTCTTC
TRBV2,TRBJ1-4,TRBD1,NA,15,CASSWTGGREEKLFF,TGTGCCAGCAGTTGGACAGGGGGCCGAGAGGAAAAACTGTTTTTT
TRBV6-6,TRBJ2-7,TRBD1,NA,14,CASSQDRVSYEQYF,TGTGCCAGCTCCCAAGACAGGGTCTCCTACGAGCAGTACTTC
TRBV27,TRBJ1-2,NA,NA,17,CASSLIAVGPRIYGYTF,TGTGCCAGCAGTTTAATCGCCGTGGGACCGAGAATATATGGCTACACCTTC
TRBV27,TRBJ2-5,NA,NA,15,CASSPFRDTQETQYF,TGTGCCAGCAGTCCTTTCCGGGACACCCAAGAGACCCAGTACTTC
TRBV30,TRBJ2-1,NA,NA,14,CAWSVLSGIDEQFF,TGTGCCTGGAGTGTACTCTCGGGTATCGATGAGCAGTTCTTC
TRBV14,TRBJ1-6,NA,NA,13,CASSPAYNSPLHF,TGTGCCAGCAGCCCAGCCTATAATTCACCCCTCCACTTT
TRBV7-9,TRBJ2-3,TRBD1,NA,13,CASSPDRGDTQYF,TGTGCCAGCAGCCCGGACAGGGGGGATACGCAGTATTTT
TRBV4-1,TRBJ1-1,NA,NA,15,CASSQAPTLVAEAFF,TGCGCCAGCAGCCAAGCTCCTACCTTGGTTGCTGAAGCTTTCTTT
TRBV20-1,TRBJ1-1,NA,NA,11,CSAGGQNEAFF,TGCAGTGCTGGTGGACAGAATGAAGCTTTCTTT
TRBV5-1,TRBJ2-2,NA,NA,15,CASSLGQLNTGELFF,TGCGCCAGCAGCTTGGGACAGCTGAACACCGGGGAGCTGTTTTTT
TRBV30,TRBJ1-1,NA,NA,14,CARRAGAGNTEAFF,TGTGCCCGCAGGGCGGGGGCGGGAAACACTGAAGCTTTCTTT
TRBV19,TRBJ1-1,NA,once,15,CASTLGHTVNTEAFF,TGTGCCAGTACCTTAGGACACACAGTAAACACTGAAGCTTTCTTT
TRBV29-1,TRBJ2-7,NA,few,13,CSVRDPSPYEQYF,TGCAGCGTGCGGGACCCATCTCCCTACGAGCAGTACTTC
TRBV7-8,TRBJ1-4,NA,NA,13,CASSLGAIEKLFF,TGTGCCAGCAGCTTAGGGGCGATTGAAAAACTGTTTTTT
TRBV28,TRBJ2-2,TRBD1,NA,16,CASSFWDRVNTGELFF,TGTGCCAGCAGTTTTTGGGACAGGGTGAACACCGGGGAGCTGTTTTTT
TRBV11-2,TRBJ1-2,NA,NA,15,CASSFRPGTNYGYTF,TGTGCCAGCAGCTTTCGGCCAGGAACTAACTATGGCTACACCTTC
TRBV19,TRBJ1-2,NA,NA,12,CASSIVGYGYTF,TGTGCCAGTAGTATCGTAGGCTATGGCTACACCTTC
TRBV7-3,TRBJ1-3,NA,NA,16,CASSLAGGFSGNTIYF,TGTGCCAGCAGCCTGGCGGGCGGTTTCTCTGGAAACACCATATATTTT
TRBV5-1,TRBJ2-1,TRBD2,NA,17,CASSLRGFSGRVDEQFF,TGCGCCAGCAGCTTGAGGGGGTTTAGCGGGAGGGTCGATGAGCAGTTCTTC
TRBV24-1,TRBJ2-3,TRBD1,once,17,CATSDPTGTGTTDTQYF,TGTGCCACCAGTGACCCTACCGGGACAGGGACCACAGATACGCAGTATTTT
TRBV6-2/TRBV6-3,TRBJ1-1,NA,NA,11,CASSRTDKAFF,TGTGCCAGCAGTCGGACCGATAAAGCTTTCTTT
TRBV7-6,TRBJ2-1,TRBD2,NA,13,CASSSGTSGEQFF,TGTGCCAGCAGCTCAGGGACTAGCGGAGAGCAGTTCTTC
TRBV4-2,TRBJ1-2,NA,NA,15,CASSQSGTVGGGYTF,TGTGCCAGCAGCCAGTCCGGGACGGTGGGAGGGGGCTACACCTTC
TRBV5-1,TRBJ2-7,NA,NA,15,CASRRTETSSYEQYF,TGCGCCAGCCGAAGGACAGAAACCAGCTCCTACGAGCAGTACTTC
TRBV5-6,TRBJ1-5,NA,NA,14,CASSYRSQGQPQHF,TGTGCCAGCAGCTACCGATCCCAGGGTCAGCCCCAGCATTTT
TRBV3-1/TRBV3-2,TRBJ2-2,TRBD1,NA,15,CASSRGDREIGELFF,TGTGCCAGCAGCCGAGGGGACAGGGAGATCGGGGAGCTGTTTTTT